This is a list of T cell receptor beta chains from one sample in a study of T cells after yellow fever vaccination. Via MiXCR, TCRdb re-called the 5' RACE reads, giving one row per CDR3 protein. The sample lists a few hundred thousand distinct CDR3 sequences, approximately 5.7% occurring once. Sequencing was performed on PBMCs, taken 5 days after the yellow fever booster vaccination. The origin of the receptors is a man in his thirties or forties who received the YFV17D yellow fever vaccine. Both conserved end residues are part of each CDR3. The D gene is left open where the match is weak. A row's size may be missing; if present it is once, few, many or a size class.

J gene,clone size,V gene,CDR3 length,D gene,CDR3 protein,CDR3 DNA
TRBJ2-3,many,TRBV6-5,16,NA,CASSYDDSPSTDTQYF,TGTGCCAGCAGTTATGACGACAGCCCTTCCACAGATACGCAGTATTTT
TRBJ1-1,many,TRBV5-1,14,NA,CASSDGGINTEAFF,TGCGCCAGCAGCGATGGAGGTATAAACACTGAAGCTTTCTTT
TRBJ2-3,many,TRBV24-1,14,TRBD1,CATKAQGDTDTQYF,TGTGCCACCAAGGCCCAGGGGGACACAGATACGCAGTATTTT
TRBJ2-7,few,TRBV11-2,15,NA,CASSLGRMSSYEQYF,TGTGCCAGCAGCTTAGGCCGGATGAGCTCCTACGAGCAGTACTTC
TRBJ2-1,many,TRBV2,14,NA,CASSEPRGRDEQFF,TGTGCCAGCAGTGAACCCCGGGGGAGAGATGAGCAGTTCTTC
TRBJ2-7,many,TRBV11-2,13,TRBD1,CASSGGTGLEQYF,TGTGCCAGCAGCGGGGGGACAGGGCTCGAGCAGTACTTC
TRBJ2-1,many,TRBV5-5,15,NA,CASSFGQGRYNEQFF,TGTGCCAGCAGCTTCGGGCAGGGGAGGTACAATGAGCAGTTCTTC
TRBJ2-3,few,TRBV20-1,15,TRBD2,CSARPGLAKTDTQYF,TGCAGTGCTAGACCGGGACTAGCGAAAACAGATACGCAGTATTTT
TRBJ2-2,few,TRBV9,15,TRBD2,CASSVGLAVTGELFF,TGTGCCAGCAGCGTAGGACTAGCGGTCACCGGGGAGCTGTTTTTT
TRBJ1-5,few,TRBV7-2,15,NA,CASSLGTSSNQPQHF,TGTGCCAGCAGCTTAGGGACAAGTAGCAATCAGCCCCAGCATTTT
TRBJ2-5,many,TRBV3-1,13,TRBD1,CASRDRGQETQYF,TGTGCCAGCAGGGACAGGGGACAAGAGACCCAGTACTTC
TRBJ1-2,many,TRBV5-1,12,NA,CASSRTGGGYTF,TGCGCCAGCAGCCGGACCGGGGGTGGCTACACCTTC
TRBJ2-5,few,TRBV6-5,13,NA,CASSYSTAGTQYF,TGTGCCAGCAGTTACTCCACCGCAGGGACCCAGTACTTC
TRBJ2-5,many,TRBV5-6,18,TRBD2,CASSSGLAGGPSQETQYF,TGTGCCAGCAGTTCTGGACTAGCGGGAGGGCCGAGCCAAGAGACCCAGTACTTC
TRBJ1-2,many,TRBV2,14,NA,CASSEPSNNYGYTF,TGTGCCAGCAGTGAACCCAGCAATAACTATGGCTACACCTTC
TRBJ2-7,few,TRBV5-1,16,TRBD1,CASSLEPGQGGYEQYF,TGCGCCAGCAGCTTGGAACCGGGACAGGGGGGCTACGAGCAGTACTTC
TRBJ2-3,NA,TRBV11-3,17,TRBD2,CASTLEASGAHTDTQYF,TGTGCCAGCACTCTAGAGGCTAGCGGGGCCCACACAGATACGCAGTATTTT
TRBJ2-2,few,TRBV10-1,14,TRBD2,CASRPSAGEQELFF,TGCGCCAGCCGCCCCTCGGCGGGAGAACAGGAGCTGTTTTTT
TRBJ2-1,many,TRBV4-2,16,TRBD2,CASSHDPGLQFNEQFF,TGTGCCAGCAGCCATGACCCGGGACTACAATTCAATGAGCAGTTCTTC
TRBJ2-1,few,TRBV29-1,13,NA,CSVDRDKYNEQFF,TGCAGCGTCGACCGGGACAAATACAATGAGCAGTTCTTC
TRBJ2-1,few,TRBV7-2,16,NA,CASSLGLATRFNEQFF,TGTGCCAGCAGCTTAGGGCTAGCGACGCGTTTCAATGAGCAGTTCTTC
TRBJ2-5,NA,TRBV5-1,14,NA,CASSLEQVRGTQYF,TGCGCCAGCAGCTTGGAGCAGGTCAGAGGGACCCAGTACTTC
TRBJ1-5,few,TRBV7-2,16,NA,CASSLFPRGRNQPQHF,TGTGCCAGCAGCTTATTCCCCCGGGGCAGGAATCAGCCCCAGCATTTT
TRBJ2-2,few,TRBV25-1,15,NA,CASSVGLPNTGELFF,TGTGCCAGCAGTGTAGGACTTCCGAACACCGGGGAGCTGTTTTTT
TRBJ2-3,many,TRBV20-1,14,TRBD2,CSAVSGSGTDTQYF,TGCAGTGCCGTCAGCGGGAGTGGCACAGATACGCAGTATTTT
TRBJ2-2,NA,TRBV5-1,15,NA,CASSLDSYSTGELFF,TGCGCCAGCAGCTTGGATTCTTACTCTACCGGGGAGCTGTTTTTT
TRBJ2-7,many,TRBV20-1,13,TRBD2,CSAVGRERYEQYF,TGCAGTGCTGTCGGGCGGGAGAGGTACGAGCAGTACTTC
TRBJ2-7,many,TRBV5-1,17,TRBD2,CASSLRLAGDTPYEQYF,TGCGCCAGCAGCTTGCGACTAGCGGGAGATACGCCCTACGAGCAGTACTTC
TRBJ2-7,few,TRBV18,13,NA,CASSQSTETEQYF,TGTGCCAGCTCTCAAAGTACCGAGACGGAGCAGTACTTC
TRBJ2-3,NA,TRBV12-3/TRBV12-4,15,NA,CASSVVGGSTDTQYF,TGTGCCAGCAGTGTCGTGGGGGGATCCACAGATACGCAGTATTTT
TRBJ1-1,few,TRBV5-1,14,TRBD1,CASSRYRGDTEAFF,TGCGCCAGCAGCCGATACAGGGGAGACACTGAAGCTTTCTTT
TRBJ2-1,NA,TRBV5-1,16,NA,CASSREAVSSYNEQFF,TGCGCCAGCAGCCGAGAAGCGGTTAGCTCCTACAATGAGCAGTTCTTC
TRBJ1-2,NA,TRBV7-2,14,TRBD1,CASSLAGGPSGYTF,TGTGCCAGCAGCTTGGCAGGGGGCCCTTCGGGCTACACCTTC